The 32 T cell receptor beta chains below come from one sample, sequenced in a study of blood T cell repertoires in COVID-19. TCRdb keeps only in-frame clones here, not all; method: immunoSEQ multiplex PCR. The data show roughly 16,000 clones, with 75% to 90% seen just once and 30% to 35% held by the top ten. Sequencing was done on a sample of peripheral blood. These receptors all stem from a man aged 70 or older in a cohort sampled during active COVID-19.

The DNA for the CDR3 is TGTGCCAGCTCACACGACAGGGTACATGAGCAGTTCTTC. Translated, it gives CASSHDRVHEQFF. V gene TRBV18 combines with J gene TRBJ2-1, with 7 bases aligning to TRBD1. CDR1 and CDR2 (germline): KGHSH, LQKENI. V was clipped by 4 bases and J by 8 bases; unmatched bases: 5. The CDR3 sequence is 13 residues long.

The chain is built from TRBV30 and TRBJ1-1; a weak D match, TRBD1 (5 bases). Looked up from germline, CDR1 is GTSNPN and CDR2 is SVGIG (reference sequence). The V gene lost 5 bases and the J gene lost 2 bases, with 18 bases spanning the gap. The CDR3 spans 15 residues. DNA of the CDR3: TGTGCCTGGGTTTCCTTCGGGGGGGTCAACACTGAAGCTTTCTTT. It codes for CAWVSFGGVNTEAFF.

CDR3 sequence reads: CASRWTAGESYEQYF. CDR3 DNA: TGTGCCAGCAGGTGGACAGCGGGAGAGTCCTACGAGCAGTACTTC. The V and J genes are TRBV6-5 and TRBJ2-7, with 8 bases lining up with TRBD2. CDR1 and CDR2 (germline): MNHEY, SVGAGI. V gave up 6 bases and J gave up 1 base; unmatched junction bases: 8. The CDR3 contains 15 residues.

This chain joins TRBV4-1 and TRBJ2-7, with D perhaps TRBD2 (6 bases). With 3 bases removed from V and 7 bases from J, the gap between germline ends came to 7 bases. The CDR3 has 11 residues. Germline V gives CDR1 MGHRA, CDR2 YSYEKL. This CDR3 is CASSQGREQYF. The CDR3, as DNA: TGCGCCAGCAGCCAGGGGAGGGAGCAGTACTTC.

This rearrangement joins TRBV5-1 to TRBJ1-6; D is undetermined. Germline CDR1 reads SGHRS; CDR2 reads YFSETQ. CDR3 length: 16 residues. V was clipped by 4 bases and J by 7 bases, with 18 bases between them. The CDR3: CASSRTSGSGNSPLHF. CDR3 in DNA: TGCGCCAGCAGCCGTACAAGCGGGAGCGGCAATTCACCCCTCCACTTT.

The rearrangement joins TRBV12-5 to TRBJ2-1, with TRBD1 identical over 12 bases. The CDR3 loop spans 14 amino acids. Trimming cost V 4 bases and J 9 bases; bases outside gene matches: 4. The germline CDR1 and CDR2 sequences are LGHNT and FRNRAP. CDR3: CASGSGDRGLEQFF. DNA of the CDR3: TGTGCTAGTGGTTCCGGGGACAGGGGGCTTGAGCAGTTCTTC. The complete variable domain, with remaining parts taken from reference TRBV12-5 and TRBJ2-1, reads DARVTQTPRHKVTEMGQEVTMRCQPILGHNTVFWYRQTMMQGLELLAYFRNRAPLDDSGMPKDRFSAEMPDATLATLKIQPSEPRDSAVYFCASGSGDRGLEQFFGPGTRLTVL.

This clone was picked up a small number of times. J is TRBJ1-2 and V is TRBV5-1; 7 nucleotides match TRBD1. CDR1 and CDR2 from the germline V gene are SGHRS and YFSETQ. The CDR3 is 14 residues long. V shed 4 bases and J 4 bases; nucleotides not matched to a gene: 7. In DNA form, the CDR3 reads TGCGCCAGCAGCCCGGGACAGCTGGGCTATGGCTACACCTTC. Amino acids: CASSPGQLGYGYTF.

The chain carries TRBV5-6 and TRBJ2-3; a possible D gene is TRBD2 (5 bases). The CDR3 runs 15 residues. Germline V gene data show CDR1 as SGHDT and CDR2 as YYEEEE. Trimming removed 2 bases at V and 4 bases at J, with 14 bases between. The CDR3 region is CASSFITGNPDTQYF. In DNA, the CDR3 is TGTGCCAGCAGCTTTATCACGGGAAATCCAGATACGCAGTATTTT.

The J gene is TRBJ1-5, the V gene TRBV2; 7 nucleotides line up with TRBD1. Trimming at V came to 2 bases and at J to 6 bases, leaving 10 bases not matched to a gene. From germline, CDR1 is SNHLY and CDR2 FYNNEI. This CDR3 has 16 residues. CDR3 protein: CASSENRGRVSQPQHF. DNA of the CDR3: TGTGCCAGCAGTGAAAATAGGGGGCGCGTTAGTCAGCCCCAGCATTTT.

This chain uses TRBV12-3 or TRBV12-4 with TRBJ1-5; TRBD1 aligns across 9 bases. The ends lost 4 bases at V and 5 bases at J; junction bases unmatched: 0. This CDR3 has 13 amino acids. CDR3 nucleotides: TGTGCCAGCAGTTGGACAGGGGATCAGCCCCAGCATTTT. It codes for CASSWTGDQPQHF.

V and J are TRBV7-9 and TRBJ2-1; D not resolved. In germline, CDR1 is SEHNR, CDR2 FQNEAQ (reference sequence). Trimming shortened V by 0 bases and J by 0 bases, and 9 bases separated the two germline ends. The CDR3 spans 16 residues. The CDR3 DNA is TGTGCCAGCAGCTTAGCTCGTTCTAGCTCCTACAATGAGCAGTTCTTC. Translating gives CASSLARSSSYNEQFF.

This chain uses TRBV28 with TRBJ2-7; a possible D gene is TRBD1 (6 bases). V dropped 6 bases and J dropped 3 bases, with 27 bases sitting between them. The CDR3 contains 18 residues. The germline V gene has CDR1 MDHEN and CDR2 SYDVKM. The CDR3 coding sequence is TGTGCCAGCAGCCCACAGGGATTGGCCTCGTCTATGGTCTACGAGCAGTACTTC. Protein: CASSPQGLASSMVYEQYF.

This chain connects TRBV9 to TRBJ2-5; no clear D. V was shortened by 1 base and J by 1 base, with 5 bases between the two germline ends. Looked up from germline, CDR1 is SGDLS and CDR2 is YYNGEE. The length of the CDR3 is 13 residues. The CDR3 here is CASSVRSQETQYF. CDR3 in DNA: TGTGCCAGCAGCGTACGGTCCCAAGAGACCCAGTACTTC.

The chain couples TRBV7-2 to TRBJ2-1, with 10 bases fitting TRBD2. The CDR3 spans 19 residues. Trimming at V came to 1 base and at J to 0 bases, leaving 9 bases not matched to a gene. Germline CDR1 is SGHTA and CDR2 is FQGNSA. CDR3 residues: CASSLGLAGARSSYNEQFF. CDR3 nucleotide sequence: TGTGCCAGCAGCTTAGGCCTAGCGGGAGCCAGGAGCTCCTACAATGAGCAGTTCTTC.

This clone was counted once. The rearrangement joins TRBV24-1 to TRBJ2-7; 13 nucleotides match TRBD2. The CDR3 contains 16 residues. Germline loops: CDR1 KGHDR, CDR2 SFDVKD. Trimming cost V 6 bases and J 2 bases; bases outside gene matches: 6. In DNA, the CDR3 is TGTGCCACCAGTCCGGCTGGGACTAGCGGGACCTACGAGCAGTACTTC. Residues: CATSPAGTSGTYEQYF.

CDR3 in DNA: TGTGCCACCAGCAGAGGGGCCACAGGGGAGGACACTGAAGCTTTCTTT. This gives the protein CATSRGATGEDTEAFF. The rearrangement uses TRBV15 and TRBJ1-1; the match to TRBD1 covers 7 bases. Germline CDR1 and CDR2: LNHNV and YYDKDF (reference sequence). The trim removed 1 base at V and 3 bases at J, leaving 8 bases unmatched. The CDR3 length is 16 residues.

This sequence joins TRBV6-5 and TRBJ2-7; D perhaps matches TRBD2 (6 bases). Germline CDR1 MNHEY, CDR2 SVGAGI. The CDR3 is 16 amino acids. V shed 2 bases and J shed 3 bases, with 17 bases lying between them. The CDR3 nucleotides are TGTGCCAGCAGTTACGATGCCGGAGGGACTCTCTACGAGCAGTACTTC. Translating gives CASSYDAGGTLYEQYF.

The chain joins TRBV5-1 to TRBJ1-1; TRBD1 is a possible D gene (6 bases). V gave up 3 bases and J gave up 1 base, with 19 bases separating them. This CDR3 has 17 residues. From germline, CDR1 is SGHRS and CDR2 YFSETQ. Here the CDR3 reads CASSSRREGVRNTEAFF. The CDR3 DNA reads TGCGCCAGCAGCTCCCGAAGGGAGGGGGTGAGGAACACTGAAGCTTTCTTT.

This chain joins TRBV11-2 and TRBJ2-1, with 11 bases that match TRBD2. From germline, CDR1 is SGHAT and CDR2 FQNNGV. Trimming removed 5 bases from V and 2 bases from J; junction bases left unmatched: 2. The CDR3 covers 15 residues. CDR3 DNA: TGTGCCAGCAGCCAACTAGCGGGGGCCTACAATGAGCAGTTCTTC. It specifies CASSQLAGAYNEQFF.

This sequence joins TRBV11-2 and TRBJ1-4, with D perhaps TRBD1 (6 bases). The CDR3 has 17 residues. The V end was cut by 1 base, the J end by 3 bases, with 15 bases between. Germline-derived CDR1 and CDR2 are SGHAT and FQNNGV. CDR3 region: CASSLATQGSANEKLFF. The CDR3 nucleotides are TGTGCCAGCAGCTTAGCTACACAGGGTTCTGCTAATGAAAAACTGTTTTTT.

The rearrangement links TRBV2 to TRBJ2-3; perhaps TRBD2 as D (7 bases). V lost 3 bases to trimming and J lost 6 bases, with 16 bases between them. Germline loops: CDR1 SNHLY, CDR2 FYNNEI. This CDR3 is built from 15 residues. The DNA of the CDR3 is TGTGCCAGCAGTGAGGGGGGGCAAGGTGGCGATACGCAGTATTTT. Protein product: CASSEGGQGGDTQYF.

The chain is built from TRBV6-5 and TRBJ2-3; perhaps TRBD1 as D (5 bases). The CDR3 runs to 13 residues. Germline values: CDR1 MNHEY, CDR2 SVGAGI. V lost 8 bases and J lost 0, with 9 bases in between. The CDR3 sequence is CASGQGSTDTQYF. In DNA, the CDR3 is TGTGCCAGCGGGCAGGGTAGCACAGATACGCAGTATTTT.

The chain uses TRBV28 and TRBJ2-1; 10 nucleotides match TRBD1. The CDR3 covers 16 residues. The junction had 10 bases not matched to a gene; V was cut back by 5 bases and J by 6 bases. The germline V gene has CDR1 MDHEN and CDR2 SYDVKM. As DNA, the CDR3 is TGTGCCAGCAGTGCCACCGGGACAGGGGTGGGCAATGAGCAGTTCTTC. Amino acid sequence: CASSATGTGVGNEQFF.

The chain is built from TRBV18 and TRBJ2-7, with 9 positions matching TRBD2. CDR3 length: 15 residues. Per germline, CDR1 KGHSH and CDR2 LQKENI. Trimming took 0 bases from V and 5 from J; bases not matched to a gene: 5. The CDR3 nucleotides are TGTGCCAGCTCACCACCGGGACTAGCTACCAACGAGCAGTACTTC. This codes for CASSPPGLATNEQYF.

The chain couples TRBV30 to TRBJ2-7; 7 bases match TRBD1. The V gene end was trimmed by 2 bases and the J gene end by 3 bases; junction bases not matched to a gene: 4. This CDR3 is built from 13 residues. The germline gives CDR1 GTSNPN, CDR2 SVGIG (reference sequence). The CDR3 region is CAWSIGGLYEQYF. DNA for the CDR3: TGTGCCTGGAGTATAGGGGGCCTCTACGAGCAGTACTTC.

This chain uses TRBV15 with TRBJ1-2, with TRBD1 identical over 7 bases. This CDR3 is 14 amino acids long. Trimming cost V 4 bases and J 4 bases; bases outside gene matches: 6. Germline CDR1 and CDR2: LNHNV and YYDKDF (reference sequence). CDR3 loop: CATSTDRVGYGYTF. CDR3 DNA sequence: TGTGCCACCAGCACCGACAGGGTTGGCTATGGCTACACCTTC.

V and J are TRBV6-6 and TRBJ2-1; TRBD2 matches at 8 bases. CDR3 length equals 15 residues. V lost 5 bases to trimming and J lost 5 bases; unmatched junction nucleotides: 8. Per the germline V gene, CDR1 is MNHNY and CDR2 is SVGAGI (reference sequence). CDR3 amino acids: CASSKFLLADNEQFF. CDR3 bases: TGTGCCAGCAGTAAATTTCTACTAGCGGACAATGAGCAGTTCTTC.

This clone has more than one count but fewer than ten. This rearrangement joins TRBV4-1 to TRBJ1-5, with TRBD1 matching 11 bases. CDR1 MGHRA and CDR2 YSYEKL come from the germline V gene. V was clipped by 3 bases and J by 4 bases; unmatched bases: 2. The CDR3 length is 15 residues. The CDR3 protein is CASSQGTGGNQPQHF. The CDR3 DNA reads TGCGCCAGCAGCCAGGGGACAGGGGGAAATCAGCCCCAGCATTTT.

The V and J genes are TRBV6-5 and TRBJ2-4; D perhaps matches TRBD1 (6 bases). This CDR3 has 13 amino acids. The germline CDR1 and CDR2 sequences are MNHEY and SVGAGI. Between the trimmed V and J ends, which lost 6 bases and 6 bases, there was a span of 12 bases. The CDR3 DNA reads TGTGCCAGCAGCCTGGACAGTTTAAACATTCAGTACTTC. It specifies CASSLDSLNIQYF.

The rearrangement joins TRBV7-9 to TRBJ2-7; D uncertain. V was cut by 5 bases and J by 0 bases, with 14 bases left in between. The CDR3 loop spans 15 amino acids. Germline CDR1 SEHNR, CDR2 FQNEAQ (reference sequence). CDR3 in amino acids: CASSLVDGFSYEQYF. CDR3 nucleotide sequence: TGTGCCAGCAGCCTCGTCGACGGGTTCTCCTACGAGCAGTACTTC.

The DNA for the CDR3 is TGCGCCAGCAGCTACCTCGCGGGGGGGCCCTACAATGAGCAGTTCTTC. Protein product: CASSYLAGGPYNEQFF. The V and J genes are TRBV5-1 and TRBJ2-1, with TRBD2 matching over 9 bases. The CDR3 is made up of 16 amino acids. J gave up 2 bases and V 3 bases, and 6 bases lay outside the gene matches. Germline V gene data show CDR1 as SGHRS and CDR2 as YFSETQ.

V and J are TRBV12-3 or TRBV12-4 and TRBJ2-5; D unclear. This CDR3 region has 12 residues. V gave up 2 bases and J gave up 4 bases, with 5 bases separating them. The CDR3 bases are TGTGCCAGCAGTTTATCATCAGAGACCCAGTACTTC. It codes for CASSLSSETQYF.